The 5 T cell receptor beta chains below were found in one sample sequenced in a study of post-analysis software for immune sequencing data. Antigens for these TCRs are unknown. Study-level findings and limits: Roughly 5 TRBV segments (TRBV5-6, TRBV5-1 and TRBV20-1 among them) occurred more frequently in patients than in controls.

Unique molecular identifiers had been added to the TCR beta cDNA libraries. Each CDR3 protein is one row after TCRdb ran MiXCR on the PCR reads. The repertoire includes about 760,000 distinct CDR3 sequences, 25% to 30% of them detected once, and more than 0.45% sits in the top ten. The specimen sequenced was blood. These TCRs come from a girl aged 5-17 years with multiple sclerosis.

This chain uses TRBV7-9 with TRBJ2-5; 8 nucleotides match TRBD2. CDR1 and CDR2 (germline): SEHNR, FQNEAQ (reference sequence). The junction had 8 bases not matched to a gene; V was cut back by 4 bases and J by 1 base. The CDR3 covers 16 residues. The CDR3 loop is CASSSNSGDLQETQYF. The CDR3 DNA reads as TGTGCCAGCAGCTCGAATAGCGGGGATCTCCAAGAGACCCAGTACTTC.

This clonotype was seen only a few times. V usage is TRBV7-2 and J usage is TRBJ2-4; possibly TRBD1 or TRBD2 for D (5 bases each). V shed 2 bases and J shed 7 bases, with 12 bases lying between them. Germline assignment: CDR1 SGHTA and CDR2 FQGNSA. The CDR3 consists of 14 residues. CDR3 in DNA: TGTGCCAGCAGCTTATCGGGGACGGGGAACATTCAGTACTTC. Its protein is CASSLSGTGNIQYF.

The genes are TRBV5-1 and TRBJ2-1; D ambiguous. CDR3 length: 15 amino acids. Germline values: CDR1 SGHRS, CDR2 YFSETQ. The V gene lost 3 bases and the J gene lost 2 bases, with 12 bases spanning the gap. CDR3 sequence (DNA): TGCGCCAGCAGCTCAGGCCAAGTAGCCTACAATGAGCAGTTCTTC. Residues: CASSSGQVAYNEQFF.

J is TRBJ2-3 and V is TRBV25-1; D possibly corresponds to TRBD1 (5 bases). The CDR3 has 15 residues. The germline V gene has CDR1 MGHDK and CDR2 SYGVNS. V lost 4 bases, J lost 3 bases, and 14 bases lay in between. CDR3 in DNA: TGTGCCAGCAGTGCAGGGTCAGTCTGGACAGATACGCAGTATTTT. Its protein product is CASSAGSVWTDTQYF.

This clonotype was found a few times. The rearrangement links TRBV7-2 to TRBJ2-3, with no clear D. The CDR3 is made up of 15 amino acids. Deletions cut 5 bases from V and 0 bases from J, with 12 bases between. Germline-derived CDR1 and CDR2 are SGHTA and FQGNSA. The chain's CDR3 is CASSRLTTSTDTQYF. The CDR3 DNA sequence: TGTGCCAGCAGCAGATTGACAACTAGCACAGATACGCAGTATTTT. Supplemented by reference TRBV7-2 and TRBJ2-3, the full variable domain reads GAGVSQSPSNKVTEKGKDVELRCDPISGHTALYWYRQSLGQGLEFLIYFQGNSAPDKSGLPSDRFSAERTGGSVSTLTIQRTQQEDSAVYLCASSRLTTSTDTQYFGPGTRLTVL.